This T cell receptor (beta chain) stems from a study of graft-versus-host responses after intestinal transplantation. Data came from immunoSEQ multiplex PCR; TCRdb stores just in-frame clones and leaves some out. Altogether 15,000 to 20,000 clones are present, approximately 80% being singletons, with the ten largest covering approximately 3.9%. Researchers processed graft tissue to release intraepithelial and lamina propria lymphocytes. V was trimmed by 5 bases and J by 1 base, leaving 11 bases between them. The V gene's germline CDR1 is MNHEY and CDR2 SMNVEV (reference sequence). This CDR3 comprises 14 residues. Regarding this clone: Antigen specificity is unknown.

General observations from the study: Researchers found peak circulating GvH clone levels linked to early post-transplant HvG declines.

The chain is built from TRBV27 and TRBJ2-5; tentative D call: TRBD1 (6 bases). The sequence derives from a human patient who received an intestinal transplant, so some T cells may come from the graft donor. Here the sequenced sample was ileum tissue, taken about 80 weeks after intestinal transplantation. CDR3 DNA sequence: TGTGCCAGCAGTCAACAGGGCCCCCAAGAGACCCAGTACTTC. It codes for CASSQQGPQETQYF.